The 27 T cell receptor beta chains listed next were all sequenced from one sample in a study of blood T cell repertoires in COVID-19. This table comes from immunoSEQ multiplex PCR, and its TCRdb copy is limited to in-frame clones, with some not included. Of approximately 140,000 clones detected, around 83% appear once; the ten largest clones hold more than 1.5%. Sequencing used peripheral blood. The receptors stem from a human donor in a cohort sampled during active COVID-19.

This rearrangement joins TRBV27 to TRBJ1-2; 10 bases line up with TRBD1. Germline V gene data show CDR1 as MNHEY and CDR2 as SMNVEV (reference sequence). Trimming at V came to 5 bases and at J to 5 bases, leaving 5 bases not matched to a gene. CDR3 length: 14 amino acids. This chain's CDR3 is CASSKDRGLYGYTF. CDR3 DNA sequence: TGTGCCAGCAGTAAAGACAGGGGGCTTTATGGCTACACCTTC.

J is TRBJ2-7 and V is TRBV6-5; D uncertain. Germline V gives CDR1 MNHEY, CDR2 SVGAGI. Trimming stripped 5 bases from V and 5 bases from J, with 13 bases between. This CDR3 has 13 amino acids. CDR3 loop: CASSTYPSDEQYF. DNA for the CDR3: TGTGCCAGCAGTACTTACCCCAGCGACGAGCAGTACTTC.

A word on this clone: This same CDR3 is encoded by further DNA sequences in the sample. V is TRBV7-9 and J is TRBJ2-7, with D perhaps matching TRBD2 (6 bases). The CDR3 length is 13 residues. Germline V gives CDR1 SEHNR, CDR2 FQNEAQ (reference sequence). The V end was cut by 5 bases, the J end by 4 bases, with 12 bases between. This chain's CDR3 is CASSSTGGYEQYF. The CDR3 DNA reads as TGTGCCAGCAGCAGTACTGGGGGGTACGAGCAGTACTTC. Combining the CDR3 with reference TRBV7-9 and TRBJ2-7 gives the whole variable domain DTGVSQNPRHKITKRGQNVTFRCDPISEHNRLYWYRQTLGQGPEFLTYFQNEAQLEKSRLLSDRFSAERPKGSFSTLEIQRTEQGDSAMYLCASSSTGGYEQYFGPGTRLTVT.

V gene TRBV11-3 combines with J gene TRBJ2-7; D is unclear. Trimming cost V 4 bases and J 3 bases, with 10 bases left between them. The CDR3 runs to 13 residues. CDR1 is SGHNT and CDR2 is YENEEA in the germline V gene. The CDR3 is CASSSTNNYEQYF. The CDR3 DNA is TGTGCCAGCAGCTCCACAAATAACTACGAGCAGTACTTC.

This sequence joins TRBV5-1 and TRBJ1-3; D perhaps matches TRBD1 (6 bases). Germline V gene sequence: CDR1 SGHRS, CDR2 YFSETQ. CDR3 size: 14 residues. V lost 4 bases and J 4 bases, leaving 12 bases between the germline ends. The CDR3 protein is CASSPGASGNTIYF. CDR3 DNA sequence: TGCGCCAGCAGCCCAGGGGCTTCGGGAAACACCATATATTTT. Together with reference TRBV5-1 and TRBJ1-3, the CDR3 gives the full variable domain: KAGVTQTPRYLIKTRGQQVTLSCSPISGHRSVSWYQQTPGQGLQFLFEYFSETQRNKGNFPGRFSGRQFSNSRSEMNVSTLELGDSALYLCASSPGASGNTIYFGEGSWLTVV.

The chain has TRBV4-1 and TRBJ2-2; 10 positions agree with TRBD1. The CDR3 is 19 amino acids. Germline CDR1 MGHRA, CDR2 YSYEKL. V lost 3 bases, J lost 1 base, and 11 bases stayed unmatched. Here the CDR3 reads CASSHRDRGLAGNTGELFF. CDR3 bases: TGCGCCAGCAGCCACCGGGACAGGGGTCTAGCGGGGAACACCGGGGAGCTGTTTTTT.

The gene calls are TRBV6-5 and TRBJ1-1; D may be TRBD1 (5 bases). CDR3 length: 14 residues. CDR1 and CDR2 (germline): MNHEY, SVGAGI. The V and J ends lost 6 bases and 2 bases respectively, with 13 bases between them. CDR3 sequence (DNA): TGTGCCAGCAGGGTCGGACATCATAACACTGAAGCTTTCTTT. It is translated as CASRVGHHNTEAFF.

J is TRBJ2-7 and V is TRBV18; 14 positions agree with TRBD2. This CDR3 spans 16 amino acids. Germline loops: CDR1 KGHSH, CDR2 LQKENI. The V gene end was trimmed by 4 bases and the J gene end by 4 bases; junction bases not matched to a gene: 6. In nucleotides, the CDR3 is TGTGCCAGCTCACTCGGGACTAGCGGGAGCGGGTACGAGCAGTACTTC. It encodes CASSLGTSGSGYEQYF.

This chain links TRBV3-1 (or the pseudogene TRBV3-2) with TRBJ1-5, with D maybe TRBD1 (5 bases). Trimming stripped 1 base from V and 2 bases from J, with 15 bases between. Per germline, CDR1 LGHDT and CDR2 YNNKEL (reference sequence). The CDR3 consists of 17 residues. CDR3 protein: CASSQVARTCCNQPQHF. In nucleotides, the CDR3 is TGTGCCAGCAGCCAAGTCGCTCGGACATGCTGCAATCAGCCCCAGCATTTT.

CDR3 region: CASSLGTSGYNEQFF. DNA of the CDR3: TGTGCCAGCAGTTTGGGGACTAGCGGGTACAATGAGCAGTTCTTC. The chain uses TRBV28 and TRBJ2-1; 12 bases map to TRBD2. Germline V CDR1 and CDR2: MDHEN, SYDVKM. The V and J ends lost 3 bases and 4 bases, in that order; junction bases with no gene match: 1. There are 15 residues in the CDR3. Full variable domain (rest looked up from reference TRBV28 and TRBJ2-1): DVKVTQSSRYLVKRTGEKVFLECVQDMDHENMFWYRQDPGLGLRLIYFSYDVKMKEKGDIPEGYSVSREKKERFSLILESASTNQTSMYLCASSLGTSGYNEQFFGPGTRLTVL.

The V and J genes are TRBV3-1 (or the pseudogene TRBV3-2) and TRBJ2-5; 13 bases fit TRBD2. Germline V gives CDR1 LGHDT, CDR2 YNNKEL (reference sequence). J gave up 5 bases and V 5 bases, and 8 bases lay outside the gene matches. This CDR3 has 16 residues. The CDR3 reads CASSYGLAGVMETQYF. In DNA, the CDR3 is TGTGCCAGCAGCTACGGACTAGCGGGAGTCATGGAGACCCAGTACTTC.

The CDR3 DNA reads TGTGCCAGTAGTATTCAGGCTCGAACCGAAGCTTTCTTT. Translated, it gives CASSIQARTEAFF. The V gene is TRBV19, the J gene TRBJ1-1; D is unresolved. This CDR3 spans 13 amino acids. Trimming removed 3 bases from V and 8 bases from J, with 13 bases in between. Per the germline V gene, CDR1 is LNHDA and CDR2 is SQIVND (reference sequence). Together with reference TRBV19 and TRBJ1-1, the CDR3 gives the full variable domain: DGGITQSPKYLFRKEGQNVTLSCEQNLNHDAMYWYRQDPGQGLRLIYYSQIVNDFQKGDIAEGYSVSREKKESFPLTVTSAQKNPTAFYLCASSIQARTEAFFGQGTRLTVV.

The CDR3 loop is CASPGVGGNTEAFF. The CDR3 DNA follows: TGTGCCAGCCCGGGCGTGGGGGGGAACACTGAAGCTTTCTTT. This chain links TRBV28 with TRBJ1-1; a possible D gene is TRBD1 (5 bases). The V gene's germline CDR1 is MDHEN and CDR2 SYDVKM. With 8 bases removed from V and 1 base from J, the gap between germline ends came to 14 bases. The CDR3 is 14 amino acids.

The rearrangement uses TRBV18 and TRBJ2-4, with D perhaps TRBD2 (6 bases). This CDR3 spans 16 amino acids. Germline loops: CDR1 KGHSH, CDR2 LQKENI. V lost 3 bases and J lost 3, with 15 bases in between. The CDR3 region has the DNA TGTGCCAGCTCACCGTTAGATTCGGACTACAAAAACATTCAGTACTTC. This codes for CASSPLDSDYKNIQYF.

This clone has a single count. The chain combines TRBV7-2 with TRBJ1-5; no clear D. V was trimmed by 5 bases and J by 5 bases, leaving 19 bases between them. The CDR3 length is 16 residues. Germline values: CDR1 SGHTA, CDR2 FQGNSA. CDR3 amino acids: CASSRDGWAPHQPQHF. Written as DNA, the CDR3 is TGTGCCAGCAGCAGAGACGGTTGGGCCCCTCATCAGCCCCAGCATTTT.

The CDR3 protein is CASSTKQELNTEAFF. DNA of the CDR3: TGTGCCAGCAGCACAAAACAGGAGTTGAACACTGAAGCTTTCTTT. The chain carries TRBV5-4 and TRBJ1-1; tentatively, D is TRBD1 (5 bases). Between the trimmed V and J ends, which lost 4 bases and 0 bases, there was a span of 13 bases. The length of the CDR3 is 15 residues. The germline gives CDR1 SGHNT, CDR2 YYREEE (reference sequence).

The chain employs TRBV18 and TRBJ1-1, with D tentatively TRBD1 (6 bases). There are 13 residues in the CDR3. Per the germline V gene, CDR1 is KGHSH and CDR2 is LQKENI. Trimming took off 3 bases at V and 10 bases at J, with 15 bases between the two ends. The CDR3 DNA reads TGTGCCAGCTCACCGTCCCGACAGGATCCAGCTTTCTTT. Its translation is CASSPSRQDPAFF.

The chain is built from TRBV5-4 and TRBJ2-3; 9 bases fit TRBD2. With V trimmed by 4 bases and J by 2 bases, 8 bases remained unmatched. The CDR3 has 16 amino acids. The germline CDR1 and CDR2 sequences are SGHNT and YYREEE (reference sequence). The CDR3 bases are TGTGCCAGCAGCACCCGGACTAGCGCCATCACAGATACGCAGTATTTT. Its translation is CASSTRTSAITDTQYF.

V gene TRBV28 combines with J gene TRBJ2-1; 9 bases agree with TRBD2. Germline assignment: CDR1 MDHEN and CDR2 SYDVKM. After removal of 9 bases from V and 2 bases from J, the junction contained 5 bases not matched to a gene. The CDR3 spans 14 residues. The CDR3 coding sequence is TGTGCCAGTCGATTAGCGGGAGCCTACAATGAGCAGTTCTTC. Encoded protein: CASRLAGAYNEQFF.

A single count supports this clone. J is TRBJ2-2 and V is TRBV3-1 (or the pseudogene TRBV3-2); 7 bases agree with TRBD1. The CDR3 contains 16 residues. Germline values: CDR1 LGHDT, CDR2 YNNKEL (reference sequence). V was clipped by 0 bases and J by 3 bases; unmatched bases: 4. The CDR3 DNA is TGTGCCAGCAGCCAAGATTTAGGGGGCGACACCGGGGAGCTGTTTTTT. The encoded protein is CASSQDLGGDTGELFF.

The V gene is TRBV7-6, the J gene TRBJ1-6, with TRBD1 identical over 11 bases. The CDR3 is made up of 15 amino acids. V lost 3 bases and J lost 7; bases outside the gene matches: 2. Germline V gene lookup returns CDR1 SGHVS and CDR2 FNYEAQ. Here the CDR3 DNA reads TGTGCCAGCAGCTTCCGGGACAGGGGGAATTCACCCCTCCACTTT. Protein sequence: CASSFRDRGNSPLHF.

CDR3 DNA sequence: TGCGCCAGCAGCTTGGTCCTTAGCGGGATCCAAGAGACCCAGTACTTC. Protein product: CASSLVLSGIQETQYF. This chain connects TRBV5-1 to TRBJ2-5; 8 positions match TRBD2. After removal of 0 bases from V and 1 base from J, the junction contained 5 bases not matched to a gene. This CDR3 contains 16 residues. Per germline, CDR1 SGHRS and CDR2 YFSETQ.

V is TRBV3-1 (or the pseudogene TRBV3-2) and J is TRBJ2-7, with 10 bases that match TRBD2. V dropped 1 base and J dropped 5; count of bases not matched to a gene: 14. Germline CDR1 is LGHDT and CDR2 is YNNKEL (reference sequence). The CDR3 is 18 residues long. The CDR3 reads CASSQVIPLVSGRNEQYF. CDR3 sequence (DNA): TGTGCCAGCAGCCAAGTAATCCCCCTGGTTAGCGGGAGGAACGAGCAGTACTTC.

The J gene is TRBJ1-6, the V gene TRBV6-5; D is unresolved. This CDR3 has 16 amino acids. Trimming removed 0 bases from V and 6 bases from J, with 12 bases in between. CDR1 is MNHEY, CDR2 SVGAGI, per germline. CDR3 residues: CASSYSLRSPNSPLHF. CDR3 coding DNA: TGTGCCAGCAGTTACTCTCTCAGGTCCCCTAATTCACCCCTCCACTTT.

The chain couples TRBV5-5 to TRBJ2-1, with a possible D match to TRBD2 (6 bases). V dropped 3 bases and J dropped 5 bases, with 15 bases sitting between them. The CDR3 extends over 15 amino acids. Germline V gene sequence: CDR1 SGHKS, CDR2 YYEKEE (reference sequence). This CDR3 reads CASSSLGGTNNEQFF. For the CDR3, the DNA is TGTGCCAGCAGCTCGTTGGGGGGTACGAACAATGAGCAGTTCTTC.

This chain links TRBV6-5 with TRBJ2-2; a weak D match, TRBD2 (6 bases). V was clipped by 6 bases and J by 5 bases, with 13 bases between them. This CDR3 comprises 14 residues. Germline assignment: CDR1 MNHEY and CDR2 SVGAGI. The CDR3 DNA sequence: TGTGCCAGCAGCCGACTTCGGGGGACCGGGGAGCTGTTTTTT. Residues: CASSRLRGTGELFF.

The rearrangement links TRBV19 to TRBJ2-1, with D tentatively TRBD2 (6 bases). Germline V CDR1 and CDR2: LNHDA, SQIVND (reference sequence). The ends were cut back, 5 bases at V and 0 bases at J, with 14 bases in the middle. This CDR3 is built from 16 residues. CDR3 coding DNA: TGTGCCAGTAGTCTTGGACTACGCAGCTCCTACAATGAGCAGTTCTTC. Translation: CASSLGLRSSYNEQFF.